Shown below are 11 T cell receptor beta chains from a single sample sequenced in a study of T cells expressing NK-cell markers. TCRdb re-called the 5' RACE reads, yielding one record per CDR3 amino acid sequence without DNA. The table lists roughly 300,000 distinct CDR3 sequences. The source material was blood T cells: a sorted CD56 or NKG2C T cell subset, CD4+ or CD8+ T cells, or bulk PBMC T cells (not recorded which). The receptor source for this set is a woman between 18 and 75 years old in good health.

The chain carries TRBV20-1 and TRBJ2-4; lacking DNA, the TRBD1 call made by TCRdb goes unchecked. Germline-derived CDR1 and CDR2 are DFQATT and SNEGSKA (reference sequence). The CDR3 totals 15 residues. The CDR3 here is CSASAGEGAKNIQYF.

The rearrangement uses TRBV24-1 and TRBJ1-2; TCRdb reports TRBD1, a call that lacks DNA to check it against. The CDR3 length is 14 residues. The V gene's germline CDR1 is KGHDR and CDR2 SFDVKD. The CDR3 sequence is CATSLQGPNYGYTF.

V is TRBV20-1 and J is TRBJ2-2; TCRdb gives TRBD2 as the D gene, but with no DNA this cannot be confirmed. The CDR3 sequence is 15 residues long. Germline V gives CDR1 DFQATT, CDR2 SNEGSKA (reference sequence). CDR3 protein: CSARDRTSGTGELFF.

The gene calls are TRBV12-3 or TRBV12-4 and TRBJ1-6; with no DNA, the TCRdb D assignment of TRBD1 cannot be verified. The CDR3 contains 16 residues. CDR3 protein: CASSLSRTGKNSPLHF.

The CDR3 spells CSVRFWDTPYEQYF. The chain is built from TRBV29-1 and TRBJ2-7; lacking DNA, the TRBD1 call made by TCRdb goes unchecked. The CDR3 has 14 amino acids. Germline CDR1 reads SQVTM; CDR2 reads ANQGSEA.

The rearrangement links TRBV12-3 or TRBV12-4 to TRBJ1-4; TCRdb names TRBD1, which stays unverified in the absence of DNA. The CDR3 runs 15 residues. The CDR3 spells CASSGSGTGEGKLFF.

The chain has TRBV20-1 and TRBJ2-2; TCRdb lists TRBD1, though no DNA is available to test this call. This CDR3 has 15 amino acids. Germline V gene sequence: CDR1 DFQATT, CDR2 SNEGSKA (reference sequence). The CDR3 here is CSARGDGGPTGELFF.

CDR3 region: CASSLAVGQLNTEAFF. The chain has TRBV5-1 and TRBJ1-1; the D call of TRBD1 rests on TCRdb alone, since no DNA is present to check it. The V gene's germline CDR1 is SGHRS and CDR2 YFSETQ. The CDR3 runs to 16 residues.

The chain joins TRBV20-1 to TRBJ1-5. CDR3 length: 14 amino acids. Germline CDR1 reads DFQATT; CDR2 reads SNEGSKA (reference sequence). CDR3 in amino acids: CSARGTIGNQPQHF.

CDR3 protein: CSVAHKEQETQYF. V gene TRBV29-1 combines with J gene TRBJ2-5. Germline V gene sequence: CDR1 SQVTM, CDR2 ANQGSEA. The CDR3 is 13 residues long. The full variable domain, completed using reference TRBV29-1 and TRBJ2-5, is SAVISQKPSRDICQRGTSLTIQCQVDSQVTMMFWYRQQPGQSLTLIATANQGSEATYESGFVIDKFPISRPNLTFSTLTVSNMSPEDSSIYLCSVAHKEQETQYFGPGTRLLVL.

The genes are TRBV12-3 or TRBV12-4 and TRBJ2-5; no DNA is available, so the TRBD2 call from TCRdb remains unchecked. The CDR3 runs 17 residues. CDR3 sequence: CASSFGRHTILQETQYF.